The clone carrying this TCR beta chain has a handful of counts. Germline lookup yields CDR1 SGHTA and CDR2 FQGNSA. The germline V and J ends were trimmed by 1 base and 4 bases, with 14 bases remaining between them. This CDR3 region has 15 residues. A second roughly 7 to 11 cycle PCR used barcoded and J-beta primers. TCRdb redid the calling of the 5' RACE reads with MiXCR, one entry per CDR3 protein. The sample holds about a million distinct CDR3 sequences; just over 50% are singletons and the top ten take about a fifth. These data belong to a study of blood T cells in healthy people across ages. The chain is built from TRBV7-2 and TRBJ2-7, with D possibly matching TRBD1 (6 bases). This clonotype was obtained from a woman aged 55-69 years in good health. The specimen sequenced was blood. Written as DNA, the CDR3 is TGTGCCAGCAGCTTAGTACAGGGAGAAAGGTACGAGCAGTACTTC. Protein: CASSLVQGERYEQYF.